This T cell receptor beta chain originates from a study of cytomegalovirus exposure and HLA in healthy donors. Findings and caveats of the study: Reports described diagnosis of cytomegalovirus status by the classifier as highly specific and sensitive. It is likely that the observed cluster of highly shared sequence variants was a sequencing artifact. Earlier analysis looked at TCR beta V segments, and most were productive about 90% or about 30% of the time.

A multiplex PCR was run with 60 Vbeta primers and 13 Jbeta primers. The method was immunoSEQ multiplex PCR; TCRdb's version includes in-frame clones alone and lacks a portion of them. In all, the sample yields approximately 68,000 clones. The germline V gene has CDR1 SGDLS and CDR2 YYNGEE. V lost 4 bases and J lost 5, with 13 bases in between. The CDR3 sequence is 13 residues long. Points on this clone: No antigen is known for it.

The clonotype was recovered from a female donor in good health and CMV-seropositive. This rearrangement joins TRBV9 to TRBJ2-7, with D unresolved. Sequencing input: PBMCs. CDR3 sequence reads: CASSKSSTHEQYF. The DNA of the CDR3 is TGTGCCAGCAGCAAGAGTAGCACCCACGAGCAGTACTTC.